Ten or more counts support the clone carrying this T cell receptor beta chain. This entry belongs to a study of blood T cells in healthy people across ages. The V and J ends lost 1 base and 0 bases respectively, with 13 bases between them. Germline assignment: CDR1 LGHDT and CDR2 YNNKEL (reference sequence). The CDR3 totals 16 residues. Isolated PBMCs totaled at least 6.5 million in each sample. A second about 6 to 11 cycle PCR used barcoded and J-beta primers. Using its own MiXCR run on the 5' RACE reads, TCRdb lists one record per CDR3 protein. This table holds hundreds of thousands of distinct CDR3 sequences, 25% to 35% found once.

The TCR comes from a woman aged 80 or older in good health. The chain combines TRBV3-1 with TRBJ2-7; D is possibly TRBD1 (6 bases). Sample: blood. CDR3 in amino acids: CASSQAGAKDSYEQYF. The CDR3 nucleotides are TGTGCCAGCAGCCAAGCAGGGGCCAAAGACTCCTACGAGCAGTACTTC.